What follows are 13 T cell receptor beta chains derived from one specimen sequenced in a study of blood T cell repertoires in COVID-19 (dated by TCRdb to 2020 to 2021). The library was produced with the immunoSEQ multiplex PCR assay. TCRdb took over this immuneACCESS table, retaining in-frame rearrangements with V and J assigned. Such tables are incomplete; in checked studies, under half of the missing clones stem from an unresolved V gene, and the remainder is unexplained. Across this sample there are 100,000 to 150,000 clones, with about 77% seen only once. The leading ten clones occupy just under 25% of the sample. The specimen was peripheral blood. The receptor source for this set is a human donor in a cohort sampled during active COVID-19.

CDR3 nucleotide sequence: TGTGCCAGCAGTTTTGAGGACAGGGATAATTCACCCCTCCACTTT. As protein: CASSFEDRDNSPLHF. The chain employs TRBV28 and TRBJ1-6; 8 positions match TRBD1. CDR1 MDHEN and CDR2 SYDVKM come from the germline V gene. V dropped 3 bases and J dropped 5; count of bases not matched to a gene: 3. This CDR3 spans 15 amino acids.

Here the CDR3 reads CASSPGQNQPQHF. CDR3 nucleotides: TGTGCCAGCTCACCTGGTCAGAATCAGCCCCAGCATTTT. V usage is TRBV18 and J usage is TRBJ1-5; D is undetermined. The CDR3 has 13 amino acids. V gave up 3 bases and J gave up 4 bases, with 7 bases separating them. The germline CDR1 and CDR2 sequences are KGHSH and LQKENI.

V is TRBV7-9 and J is TRBJ2-3, with D maybe TRBD2 (5 bases). The CDR3 is 15 amino acids. The V and J ends lost 1 base and 6 bases respectively, with 14 bases between them. The germline gives CDR1 SEHNR, CDR2 FQNEAQ (reference sequence). The DNA for the CDR3 is TGTGCCAGCAGCTTAGGGGCCCCGGGGTCCGATACGCAGTATTTT. Amino acid sequence: CASSLGAPGSDTQYF.

This chain connects TRBV2 to TRBJ2-2, with TRBD1 identical over 7 bases. The CDR3 spans 15 residues. Per the germline V gene, CDR1 is SNHLY and CDR2 is FYNNEI. After removal of 6 bases from V and 0 bases from J, the junction contained 4 bases not matched to a gene. The CDR3 nucleotides are TGTGCCAGCAGGTACCAGGGGGCGAACACCGGGGAGCTGTTTTTT. Translation gives CASRYQGANTGELFF.

The V call is TRBV7-2, the J call TRBJ1-6; D may be TRBD1 (6 bases). Trimming shortened V by 4 bases and J by 6 bases, and 13 bases separated the two germline ends. The CDR3 has 15 residues. Germline CDR1 and CDR2: SGHTA and FQGNSA. CDR3 sequence reads: CASSSSGTINSPLHF. DNA for the CDR3: TGTGCCAGCAGCTCCTCCGGGACAATTAATTCACCCCTCCACTTT. The whole variable domain, remainder taken from reference TRBV7-2 and TRBJ1-6, is GAGVSQSPSNKVTEKGKDVELRCDPISGHTALYWYRQSLGQGLEFLIYFQGNSAPDKSGLPSDRFSAERTGGSVSTLTIQRTQQEDSAVYLCASSSSGTINSPLHFGNGTRLTVT.

The chain carries TRBV27 and TRBJ2-1, with D perhaps matching TRBD2 (5 bases). The ends were cut back, 3 bases at V and 4 bases at J, with 13 bases in the middle. Germline CDR1 MNHEY, CDR2 SMNVEV (reference sequence). The length of the CDR3 is 15 residues. As DNA, the CDR3 is TGTGCCAGCAGTTTCCGTCTTCGGGATTACAATGAGCAGTTCTTC. It translates to CASSFRLRDYNEQFF.

The CDR3 nucleotides are TGTGCCAGTAGTCACAGGGGCTTGAACACTGAAGCTTTCTTT. Translated, it gives CASSHRGLNTEAFF. The chain is built from TRBV19 and TRBJ1-1; 7 bases line up with TRBD1. CDR1 LNHDA and CDR2 SQIVND come from the germline V gene (reference sequence). The CDR3 has 14 residues. After removal of 5 bases from V and 0 bases from J, the junction contained 3 bases not matched to a gene.

V is TRBV12-3 or TRBV12-4 and J is TRBJ1-5; TRBD1 matches 11 bases. The V gene end was trimmed by 0 bases and the J gene end by 14 bases; junction bases not matched to a gene: 3. The CDR3 runs to 13 residues. This CDR3 reads CASSLAGQGVKHF. As DNA, the CDR3 is TGTGCCAGCAGTTTAGCGGGACAGGGGGTGAAGCATTTT.

This chain links TRBV7-3 with TRBJ2-2, with 8 bases aligning to TRBD1. Unmatched junction bases numbered 3, after V lost 5 bases and J lost 1 base. CDR1 is SGHTA, CDR2 FQGTGA, per germline. The CDR3 totals 15 residues. CDR3 nucleotides: TGTGCCAGCAGCCCGACAGGGGTGAACACCGGGGAGCTGTTTTTT. This codes for CASSPTGVNTGELFF.

This clone was seen only a few times. V gene TRBV27 combines with J gene TRBJ1-4, with 7 bases fitting TRBD1. After removal of 4 bases from V and 8 bases from J, the junction contained 7 bases not matched to a gene. Looked up from germline, CDR1 is MNHEY and CDR2 is SMNVEV (reference sequence). The CDR3 is 14 amino acids. As DNA, the CDR3 is TGTGCCAGCAGTTCGCCCGGCAGGGGGGAAAAACTGTTTTTT. This encodes CASSSPGRGEKLFF.

The chain links TRBV5-1 to TRBJ2-1; D unclear. Germline loops: CDR1 SGHRS, CDR2 YFSETQ. V lost 7 bases to trimming and J lost 5 bases, with 16 bases between them. The CDR3 covers 14 residues. The CDR3 DNA is TGCGCCAGCTCCAGTGGAGACCGCCACAATGAGCAGTTCTTC. Protein product: CASSSGDRHNEQFF.

A few counts support this clone. The chain is built from TRBV5-1 and TRBJ2-5; 15 nucleotides match TRBD2. CDR1 is SGHRS and CDR2 is YFSETQ in the germline V gene. The CDR3 sequence is 19 residues long. J gave up 0 bases and V 4 bases, and 10 bases lay outside the gene matches. The CDR3 here is CASSPDRTSGRGYQETQYF. The CDR3 nucleotides are TGCGCCAGCAGCCCGGACAGGACTAGCGGGAGGGGGTACCAAGAGACCCAGTACTTC.

V gene TRBV11-2 combines with J gene TRBJ2-3; a possible D gene is TRBD2 (5 bases). The length of the CDR3 is 11 residues. CDR1 SGHAT and CDR2 FQNNGV come from the germline V gene. The V gene lost 6 bases and the J gene lost 11 bases, with 12 bases spanning the gap. CDR3: CASRSAGGQYF. In DNA, the CDR3 is TGTGCCAGCAGGTCGGCCGGAGGGCAGTATTTT.